This TCR beta chain was obtained from a study of T cells after yellow fever vaccination. Universal primer sites and UMIs were introduced during 5'RACE template-switching synthesis of TCR cDNA. TCRdb independently ran MiXCR on the 5' RACE reads; one entry per CDR3 protein. In the table there are 500,000 to 550,000 distinct CDR3 sequences, 21% of which are singletons. This clonotype has a handful of counts. The TCR comes from a man aged 18-30 years who received the YFV17D yellow fever vaccine. Material: PBMCs, obtained less than 25 days after the first yellow fever vaccination.

CDR3 nucleotides: TGTGCCAGCAGTACCAGGACAGGAGAAAACTATGGCTACACCTTC. This encodes CASSTRTGENYGYTF. This chain uses TRBV6-1 with TRBJ1-2; 7 nucleotides match TRBD1. The CDR3 loop spans 15 amino acids. V was pared by 5 bases and J by 2 bases, with 8 bases of the junction left unmatched. Germline assignment: CDR1 MNHNS and CDR2 SASEGT.